The rows below give T cell receptor beta chains drawn from one sample of a study of blood T cell repertoires in COVID-19. Clones were read by immunoSEQ multiplex PCR, and TCRdb kept only the in-frame ones, dropping some. The data hold hundreds of thousands of clones, with 85% to 90% observed a single time. The sequenced sample was PBMCs or T cells enriched from blood (not recorded which). The receptors here all came from a man younger than 30 who had recovered from COVID-19. CDR3s include the opening cysteine and the closing phenylalanine or tryptophan. The order of the fields is J gene, clone size, D gene, V gene, CDR3 DNA, CDR3 protein. A D gene is named only where the DNA matches it firmly. Size is stated for part of the rows, as once, few or many counts, or as a class when the clone is expanded.

>TRBJ2-2|few|TRBD2|TRBV7-8
TGTGCCAGCAGCTTCCAGCGGGGGGGGACCGGGGAGCTGTTTTTT
CASSFQRGGTGELFF
>TRBJ1-1|-|-|TRBV19
TGTGCCAGTAGTCCGGTCGCGGGGGGAGTGGCTGAAGCTTTCTTT
CASSPVAGGVAEAFF
>TRBJ2-1|-|-|TRBV18
TGTGCCAGCTCAATTATTACGCCGGGACTCTACAATGAGCAGTTCTTC
CASSIITPGLYNEQFF
>TRBJ2-1|-|TRBD2|TRBV7-2
TGTGCCAGCAGCTTAGCGGTCACTAGCGGGAGTTATGAGCAGTTCTTC
CASSLAVTSGSYEQFF
>TRBJ2-3|once|TRBD1|TRBV3-1/TRBV3-2
TGTGCCAGCAGCAATCTCAGGGGGCGCGGCACAGATACGCAGTATTTT
CASSNLRGRGTDTQYF
>TRBJ1-1|few|-|TRBV19
TGTGCCAGTAGTATAGTGGGGCGGATGAACACTGAAGCTTTCTTT
CASSIVGRMNTEAFF
>TRBJ1-2|-|-|TRBV10-3
TGTGCCATCCGATCACAGGGCAACTATGGCTACACCTTC
CAIRSQGNYGYTF
>TRBJ1-1|-|-|TRBV29-1
TGCAGCGTCGAGTTAGGACAGCTGAACACTGAAGCTTTCTTT
CSVELGQLNTEAFF
>TRBJ2-1|-|TRBD1|TRBV11-2
TGTGCCAGCAGCACTTGGGACAGGGAGGACTACAATGAGCAGTTCTTC
CASSTWDREDYNEQFF
>TRBJ2-2|-|-|TRBV19
TGTGCCAGTAGTTCCCTACCGGGACAGGGACTAGAGGAAGAGGCCGGGGAGCTGTTTTTT
CASSSLPGQGLEEEAGELFF
>TRBJ2-3|-|-|TRBV12-2
TGTGCAAGTCGCTGGACAGGGCATACTCGCACAGATACGCAGTATTTT
CASRWTGHTRTDTQYF
>TRBJ1-6|-|-|TRBV5-1
TGCGCCAGCAGCCCGGGGGGCGACTGGGCTTTCTCACCCCTCCACTTT
CASSPGGDWAFSPLHF
>TRBJ2-7|-|-|TRBV3-1/TRBV3-2
TGTGCCAGCAGCCATACAGGGTCCGGCGAGCAGTACTTC
CASSHTGSGEQYF
>TRBJ1-1|-|-|TRBV24-1
TGTGCCACCAGTGTCTCAGGGGCTCCGAGCACTGAAGCTTTCTTT
CATSVSGAPSTEAFF
>TRBJ1-5|once|TRBD1|TRBV4-1
TGCGCCAGCAGCCAAGACCCTTATGGGACAGGGTTTTTGTCTAGACGGCCCCAGCATTTT
CASSQDPYGTGFLSRRPQHF
>TRBJ1-5|-|TRBD1|TRBV27
TGTGCCAGCAGCCTACAGGGGGCTCAGCCCCAGCATTTT
CASSLQGAQPQHF